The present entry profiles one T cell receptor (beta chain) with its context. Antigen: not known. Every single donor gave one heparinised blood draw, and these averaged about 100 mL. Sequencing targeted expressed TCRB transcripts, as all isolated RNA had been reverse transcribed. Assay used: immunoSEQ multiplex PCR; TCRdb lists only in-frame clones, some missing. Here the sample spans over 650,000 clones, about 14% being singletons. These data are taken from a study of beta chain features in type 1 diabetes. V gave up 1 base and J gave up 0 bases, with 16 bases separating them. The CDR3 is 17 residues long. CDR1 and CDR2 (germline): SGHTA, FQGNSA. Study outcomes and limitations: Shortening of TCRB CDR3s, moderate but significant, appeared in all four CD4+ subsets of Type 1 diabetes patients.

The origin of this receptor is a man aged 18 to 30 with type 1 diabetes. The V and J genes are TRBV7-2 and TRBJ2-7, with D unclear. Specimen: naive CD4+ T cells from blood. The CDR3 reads CASSLGPRALVSYEQYF. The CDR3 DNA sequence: TGTGCCAGCAGCTTAGGGCCTCGAGCCCTGGTCTCCTACGAGCAGTACTTC.